The clone carrying this TCR beta chain was seen a few times. The antigen remains undetermined. The time point denotes: patch test 2, 6 weeks after DPC sensitization. Treatment given: therapeutic diphenylcyclopropenone sensitization with weekly scalp DPC. Patch tests were applied only after blood draws. The sample originates from a study of human T cells and chemical hapten exposure. Study overall: Each patient's scalp received weekly diphenylcyclopropenone throughout the approximately 25-week study.

Per the original data handling: Between 23,224 and 690,600 TCRs appeared in each sample, and the median stood at roughly 100,000. TCRdb redid the calling of the RACE reads with MiXCR, one entry per CDR3 protein. The V and J calls and clone size come from TCRdb's table, not from the authors' own analysis. Of 350,000 to 400,000 distinct CDR3 sequences listed, under 6.5% were seen once; the top ten hold over 5.5%. Study results and limitations: Compared to controls, expanded TCRs made significantly more large clusters of similar CDR3s.

The germline CDR1 and CDR2 sequences are MNHEY and SVGAGI. The CDR3 extends over 15 amino acids. Trimming removed 0 bases from V and 1 base from J; junction bases left unmatched: 0. The source was whole blood, collected in connection with sensitization to the hapten diphenylcyclopropenone (DPC). The chain employs TRBV6-5 and TRBJ2-3; 8 bases fit TRBD2. The receptor comes from a young woman with alopecia areata. Some clones in this sample may be carry-over from other donors' samples. The CDR3 loop is CASSYSGGGTDTQYF. The CDR3, as DNA: TGTGCCAGCAGTTACTCCGGGGGGGGCACAGATACGCAGTATTTT.